This TCR beta chain stems from a study of OX40 agonist ivuxolimab in advanced cancers. At the level of the study: The dose-escalation cohort had hepatocellular carcinoma, melanoma, renal cell or head and neck cancer. Partial responses occurred in Three dose-escalation patients, one with hepatocellular carcinoma and two with cutaneous melanoma. About 44% of patients had received prior checkpoint inhibitor therapy.

Concerning this clone: Its specificity is unknown.

General study points: Undetermined was the antigen specificity of the expanded peripheral T cells.

The CDR3 spans 20 residues. The trim removed 0 bases at V and 0 bases at J, leaving 13 bases unmatched. Per germline, CDR1 MRHNA and CDR2 SNTAGT. Sequencing was performed with immunoSEQ multiplex PCR; in TCRdb, only in-frame clones are kept and a portion is missing. The table records 65,000 to 95,000 clones, approximately 86% of them present only once. This sequence originates from an adult with an advanced solid tumor such as melanoma, head and neck, liver or kidney cancer. The chain links TRBV6-4 to TRBJ2-2; TRBD1 agrees at 7 bases. The material sequenced was CD4+ or CD8+ T cells sorted from blood, taken in a trial of the OX40 agonist ivuxolimab. The CDR3, as DNA: TGTGCCAGCAGTGACTCGGGAACAGGGGCCGTTTTACCGAACACCGGGGAGCTGTTTTTT. Amino acids: CASSDSGTGAVLPNTGELFF.